These 31 T cell receptor beta chains came from one sample sequenced in a study of blood T cell repertoires in COVID-19. Generated by immunoSEQ multiplex PCR, the TCRdb table keeps only in-frame clones and is missing some. In the table there are 50,000 to 75,000 clones, 70% to 80% of which are singletons. Sequencing was carried out using peripheral blood. These receptors all stem from a man aged 55 to 69 with acute or convalescent COVID-19.

This sequence joins TRBV30 and TRBJ2-1; D remains unclear. With 3 bases removed from V and 13 bases from J, the gap between germline ends came to 19 bases. CDR1 is GTSNPN and CDR2 is SVGIG in the germline V gene (reference sequence). The CDR3 extends over 13 amino acids. The CDR3 loop reads CAWRPLEDPAQFF. The CDR3 nucleotides read TGTGCCTGGAGGCCCCTAGAAGATCCTGCCCAGTTCTTC.

CDR3 nucleotide sequence: TGTGCCAGCAGATCCCGGGACAGGGGACCCCTCACCTTC. Translation: CASRSRDRGPLTF. The J gene is TRBJ1-2, the V gene TRBV11-3; 10 nucleotides line up with TRBD1. Per the germline V gene, CDR1 is SGHNT and CDR2 is YENEEA. J gave up 13 bases and V 6 bases, and 11 bases lay outside the gene matches. CDR3 length: 13 amino acids.

The chain recombines TRBV5-1 with TRBJ2-7; D is possibly TRBD1 (6 bases). The V end was cut by 5 bases, the J end by 7 bases, with 19 bases between. Germline V gene sequence: CDR1 SGHRS, CDR2 YFSETQ. This CDR3 spans 14 amino acids. DNA of the CDR3: TGCGCCAGCAGTGAAGGACAGAGGGCGGAAGAGCAGTACTTC. Translated: CASSEGQRAEEQYF.

This clone was detected once. This chain uses TRBV4-2 with TRBJ2-3, with TRBD2 identical over 10 bases. V lost 2 bases to trimming and J lost 1 base; unmatched junction nucleotides: 0. The CDR3 spans 15 residues. Germline V lookup: CDR1 LGHNA, CDR2 YNFKEQ. The CDR3 bases are TGTGCCAGCAGCCAACTAGCGGGAGGCACAGATACGCAGTATTTT. This sequence encodes CASSQLAGGTDTQYF.

The CDR3 region is CASSPTGGTGGVWGYTF. CDR3 nucleotide sequence: TGTGCCAGCAGCCCCACGGGGGGGACGGGAGGAGTATGGGGCTACACCTTC. The V call is TRBV7-3, the J call TRBJ1-2; possible D gene TRBD1, 5 bases. The germline gives CDR1 SGHTA, CDR2 FQGTGA. V was clipped by 5 bases and J by 8 bases, with 27 bases between them. The CDR3 is 17 amino acids. Based on the CDR3 plus reference TRBV7-3 and TRBJ1-2, the full variable domain is GAGVSQTPSNKVTEKGKYVELRCDPISGHTALYWYRQSLGQGPEFLIYFQGTGAADDSGLPNDRFFAVRPEGSVSTLKIQRTERGDSAVYLCASSPTGGTGGVWGYTFGSGTRLTVV.

On this clone itself: This sample includes further DNA sequences coding for the same CDR3. The chain links TRBV6-5 to TRBJ2-7, with 8 bases matching TRBD1. This CDR3 spans 15 amino acids. Unmatched junction bases numbered 7, after V lost 6 bases and J lost 0 bases. In germline, CDR1 is MNHEY, CDR2 SVGAGI. The CDR3 sequence: CASRRSGQGSYEQYF. CDR3 in DNA: TGTGCCAGCAGACGCTCCGGACAGGGCTCCTACGAGCAGTACTTC.

CDR3 nucleotides: TGTGCCAGCAGCGGGTACCGGGACAGGGGGCGATACGAGCAGTACTTC. Amino acid sequence: CASSGYRDRGRYEQYF. The gene calls are TRBV7-2 and TRBJ2-7; 12 positions agree with TRBD1. After removal of 5 bases from V and 4 bases from J, the junction contained 9 bases not matched to a gene. The CDR3 sequence is 16 residues long. Per the germline V gene, CDR1 is SGHTA and CDR2 is FQGNSA. Looking up the rest from reference TRBV7-2 and TRBJ2-7 gives the full variable domain: GAGVSQSPSNKVTEKGKDVELRCDPISGHTALYWYRQSLGQGLEFLIYFQGNSAPDKSGLPSDRFSAERTGGSVSTLTIQRTQQEDSAVYLCASSGYRDRGRYEQYFGPGTRLTVT.

The V and J genes are TRBV10-3 and TRBJ1-2; TRBD1 aligns across 7 bases. The CDR3 loop spans 13 amino acids. J was trimmed by 9 bases and V by 4 bases; bases with no gene match: 8. The V gene's germline CDR1 is ENHRY and CDR2 SYGVKD. The CDR3 loop reads CAISVDRDSSYTF. CDR3 in DNA: TGTGCCATCAGTGTTGATCGGGACAGCAGCTACACCTTC.

CDR3 nucleotides: TGTGCCACCTGGAGGGAGTCCTATGGCTACACCTTC. This encodes CATWRESYGYTF. J is TRBJ1-2 and V is TRBV3-1 (or the pseudogene TRBV3-2), with D unresolved. Germline CDR1 LGHDT, CDR2 YNNKEL (reference sequence). This CDR3 region has 12 residues. Trimming left V 10 bases short and J 4 bases short, with 13 bases between.

This clone was observed once. The rearrangement links TRBV9 to TRBJ1-3; maybe TRBD1 (5 bases). V lost 4 bases to trimming and J lost 11 bases, with 16 bases between them. The CDR3 length is 13 residues. Germline CDR1 SGDLS, CDR2 YYNGEE. The CDR3 nucleotides are TGTGCCAGCAGCCTCGACAGTTTCCAGGCCATATATTTT. Translation gives CASSLDSFQAIYF.

The chain has TRBV28 and TRBJ2-5; no reliable D call. The V end lost 4 bases, the J end lost 4 bases, and 10 bases lay between the germline ends. Germline CDR1 reads MDHEN; CDR2 reads SYDVKM. This CDR3 is built from 13 residues. The CDR3 coding sequence is TGTGCCAGCAGTTCTCACAACCGAGAGACCCAGTACTTC. This encodes CASSSHNRETQYF.

The chain uses TRBV2 and TRBJ1-1; no clear D gene. Per germline, CDR1 SNHLY and CDR2 FYNNEI. Trimming removed 4 bases at V and 1 base at J, with 10 bases between. This CDR3 spans 14 amino acids. Here the CDR3 DNA reads TGTGCCAGCAGTGCTGGAGCGGAGAACACTGAAGCTTTCTTT. It codes for CASSAGAENTEAFF.

The chain has TRBV19 and TRBJ2-1, with 9 nucleotides matching TRBD2. Germline CDR1 LNHDA, CDR2 SQIVND (reference sequence). V lost 2 bases to trimming and J lost 8 bases; unmatched junction nucleotides: 13. The CDR3 runs to 17 residues. CDR3 coding DNA: TGTGCCAGTAGTATACGAGCGGGAGGTTATTCGCTCCATGAGCAGTTCTTC. It codes for CASSIRAGGYSLHEQFF.

The chain carries TRBV14 and TRBJ2-2, with D uncertain. Trimming took 4 bases from V and 6 from J, leaving 9 bases between them. Germline values: CDR1 SGHDN, CDR2 FVKESK. CDR3 size: 13 residues. The CDR3 sequence: CASSRATAGELFF. CDR3 nucleotides: TGTGCCAGCAGCCGAGCAACCGCCGGGGAGCTGTTTTTT.

The V call is TRBV27, the J call TRBJ1-2; 8 positions agree with TRBD1. The CDR3 consists of 14 residues. The J segment lost 8 bases and the V segment lost 2 bases, leaving 7 bases of the junction unmatched. Germline V CDR1 and CDR2: MNHEY, SMNVEV (reference sequence). CDR3 region: CASSLRAGGNGYTF. The DNA for the CDR3 is TGTGCCAGCAGTTTACGGGCAGGGGGCAACGGCTACACCTTC.

V gene TRBV5-6 combines with J gene TRBJ2-7; D is unclear. V shed 2 bases and J shed 0 bases, with 9 bases lying between them. The V gene's germline CDR1 is SGHDT and CDR2 YYEEEE. CDR3 length: 14 residues. The CDR3 bases are TGTGCCAGCAGCTTAGCATTTAGCTCCTACGAGCAGTACTTC. Translation gives CASSLAFSSYEQYF.

The rearrangement joins TRBV7-9 to TRBJ1-1, with D uncertain. CDR1 and CDR2 from the germline V gene are SEHNR and FQNEAQ (reference sequence). Trimming pared 1 base from V and 4 bases from J, leaving 10 bases between. This CDR3 spans 14 amino acids. In nucleotides, the CDR3 is TGTGCCAGCAGCTTAGAACGGGTGAGCACTGAAGCTTTCTTT. It specifies CASSLERVSTEAFF.

The V gene is TRBV3-1 (or the pseudogene TRBV3-2), the J gene TRBJ2-1; 7 bases are shared with TRBD2. The CDR3 runs to 13 residues. The germline gives CDR1 LGHDT, CDR2 YNNKEL (reference sequence). V lost 4 bases to trimming and J lost 10 bases; unmatched junction nucleotides: 7. CDR3 DNA: TGTGCCAGCAGCCCGAGTGGGGGGGGAGAGCAGTTCTTC. Translating gives CASSPSGGGEQFF.

The J gene is TRBJ1-1, the V gene TRBV7-9, with D tentatively TRBD1 (6 bases). The CDR3 is 17 amino acids. Trimming pared 4 bases from V and 2 bases from J, leaving 20 bases between. Germline CDR1 reads SEHNR; CDR2 reads FQNEAQ (reference sequence). The CDR3 region has the DNA TGTGCCAGCAGCTATTGGCCATCCGGACAGATTAACACTGAAGCTTTCTTT. Its protein product is CASSYWPSGQINTEAFF.

In its sample, this clone was seen a few times. The chain recombines TRBV19 with TRBJ2-1, with 8 bases lining up with TRBD2. This CDR3 has 15 amino acids. V shed 9 bases and J 8 bases; nucleotides not matched to a gene: 15. Germline V lookup: CDR1 LNHDA, CDR2 SQIVND (reference sequence). The CDR3 nucleotides are TGTGCCAGCCACGATCGGGGGACTAGTGGGGATGAGCAGTTCTTC. Protein sequence: CASHDRGTSGDEQFF.

The V gene is TRBV7-2, the J gene TRBJ1-5; D not certain. In germline, CDR1 is SGHTA, CDR2 FQGNSA. The CDR3 covers 13 residues. Trimming removed 9 bases from V and 6 bases from J, with 15 bases in between. CDR3: CASELLRGQPQHF. CDR3 nucleotide sequence: TGTGCCAGTGAACTTCTTCGGGGTCAGCCCCAGCATTTT.

The V call is TRBV19, the J call TRBJ1-1; 7 bases are shared with TRBD1. This CDR3 spans 14 amino acids. Germline V CDR1 and CDR2: LNHDA, SQIVND (reference sequence). The J segment lost 6 bases and the V segment lost 5 bases, leaving 9 bases of the junction unmatched. CDR3 loop: CASSADRAFAEAFF. CDR3 DNA sequence: TGTGCCAGTAGTGCCGACAGGGCTTTCGCTGAAGCTTTCTTT.

This sequence joins TRBV28 and TRBJ1-6; 7 nucleotides agree with TRBD1. CDR1 MDHEN and CDR2 SYDVKM come from the germline V gene. J lost 8 bases, V lost 5 bases, and 6 bases had no gene match. There are 14 residues in the CDR3. CDR3 DNA sequence: TGTGCCAGCAGTCCAGGGACAGAGCATTCACCCCTCCACTTT. It yields the protein CASSPGTEHSPLHF.

The V gene is TRBV30, the J gene TRBJ1-1, with D possibly being TRBD1 (5 bases). This CDR3 has 13 amino acids. Germline CDR1 and CDR2: GTSNPN and SVGIG (reference sequence). Trimming shortened V by 4 bases and J by 4 bases, and 13 bases separated the two germline ends. The CDR3 sequence: CAWTGQGGTEAFF. The CDR3 nucleotides are TGTGCCTGGACCGGGCAGGGCGGCACTGAAGCTTTCTTT.

The chain recombines TRBV4-1 with TRBJ2-7, with TRBD2 matching 8 bases. This CDR3 comprises 15 residues. Germline V lookup: CDR1 MGHRA, CDR2 YSYEKL. The V gene end was trimmed by 3 bases and the J gene end by 4 bases; junction bases not matched to a gene: 8. The CDR3 reads CASSQWTSPSYEQYF. The CDR3 coding sequence is TGCGCCAGCAGCCAGTGGACTAGCCCCTCGTACGAGCAGTACTTC.

The chain has TRBV19 and TRBJ2-1; D is possibly TRBD1 (6 bases). The V end lost 9 bases, the J end lost 16 bases, and 40 bases lay between the germline ends. Per germline, CDR1 LNHDA and CDR2 SQIVND (reference sequence). This CDR3 is 18 amino acids long. The CDR3 DNA reads TGTGCCAGCAGGGGAGCCGTTCCTCGGGATATTTACGAAGTGGGGTTTTTCTTC. It is translated as CASRGAVPRDIYEVGFFF.

The rearrangement links TRBV4-2 to TRBJ2-5; 10 bases fit TRBD2. Germline loops: CDR1 LGHNA, CDR2 YNFKEQ. The CDR3 spans 15 residues. V lost 4 bases, J lost 3 bases, and 5 bases stayed unmatched. The CDR3 is CASSPTAGGEETQYF. The CDR3 coding sequence is TGTGCCAGCAGCCCTACAGCGGGAGGGGAAGAGACCCAGTACTTC.

The J gene is TRBJ1-2, the V gene TRBV7-3, with D unclear. V gave up 4 bases and J gave up 10 bases, with 13 bases separating them. Germline V gene sequence: CDR1 SGHTA, CDR2 FQGTGA. This CDR3 comprises 12 residues. The CDR3 bases are TGTGCCAGCAGCTCCCCCCGAACTTACTACACCTTC. Protein sequence: CASSSPRTYYTF. Drawing the rest from reference TRBV7-3 and TRBJ1-2, the complete variable domain is GAGVSQTPSNKVTEKGKYVELRCDPISGHTALYWYRQSLGQGPEFLIYFQGTGAADDSGLPNDRFFAVRPEGSVSTLKIQRTERGDSAVYLCASSSPRTYYTFGSGTRLTVV.

This chain links TRBV7-2 with TRBJ2-5; 13 bases match TRBD2. This CDR3 has 16 amino acids. Germline CDR1 and CDR2: SGHTA and FQGNSA. V lost 5 bases, J lost 5 bases, and 8 bases stayed unmatched. DNA of the CDR3: TGTGCCAGCAGCCCCACTAGCGGGAGGGCCAGGGAGACCCAGTACTTC. This codes for CASSPTSGRARETQYF.

The chain uses TRBV7-9 and TRBJ1-2; 9 nucleotides match TRBD1. This CDR3 is 17 amino acids long. The ends lost 3 bases at V and 0 bases at J; junction bases unmatched: 8. Germline CDR1 and CDR2: SEHNR and FQNEAQ (reference sequence). CDR3 region: CASSLGRTGASNYGYTF. CDR3 nucleotide sequence: TGTGCCAGCAGCTTGGGTCGGACAGGGGCCTCTAACTATGGCTACACCTTC.

The V gene is TRBV12-3 or TRBV12-4, the J gene TRBJ2-7; D might be TRBD2 (6 bases). V was cut by 6 bases and J by 5 bases, with 11 bases left in between. The CDR3 runs 12 residues. CDR3 sequence (DNA): TGTGCCAGCAGCCCGACTAGACACGAGCAGTACTTC. Translation gives CASSPTRHEQYF.